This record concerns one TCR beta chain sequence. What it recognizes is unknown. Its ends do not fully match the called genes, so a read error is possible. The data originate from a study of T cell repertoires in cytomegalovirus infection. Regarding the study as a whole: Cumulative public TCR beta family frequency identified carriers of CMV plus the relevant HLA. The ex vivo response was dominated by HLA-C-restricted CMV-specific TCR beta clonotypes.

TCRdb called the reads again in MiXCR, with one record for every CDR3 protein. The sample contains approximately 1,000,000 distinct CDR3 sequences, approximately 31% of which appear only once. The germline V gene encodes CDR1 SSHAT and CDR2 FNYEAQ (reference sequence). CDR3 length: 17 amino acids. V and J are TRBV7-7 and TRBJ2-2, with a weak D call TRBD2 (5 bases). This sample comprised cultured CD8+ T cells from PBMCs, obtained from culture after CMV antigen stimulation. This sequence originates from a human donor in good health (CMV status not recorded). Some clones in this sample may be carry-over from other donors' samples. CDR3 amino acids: CASSHGIGIPNTGELFF. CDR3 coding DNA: TGTGCTAGCAGCCACGGGATAGGCATCCCGAACACCGGGGAGCTGTTTTTT.